This T cell receptor (beta chain) is drawn from a study of blood T cells in healthy people across ages. General study points: Long-lived and aged donors differed, with more naive CD4+ cells and higher diversity in the long-lived.

The authors ran a second PCR of 7 to 11 cycles using a sample-barcoded 5' primer and a J-beta primer mix. TCRdb ran MiXCR on the 5' RACE reads and lists one entry per CDR3 protein. The sample has around 400,000 distinct CDR3 sequences, approximately 52% seen once. Collection of around 9.3 milliliters of peripheral blood was performed for each donor. The germline CDR1 and CDR2 sequences are SEHNR and FQNEAQ (reference sequence). The V end lost 4 bases, the J end lost 0 bases, and 12 bases lay between the germline ends. This CDR3 region has 15 residues. As concerns this clonotype: The antigen is undetermined.

The clonotype comes from a man aged 55-75 years in good health. The chain employs TRBV7-9 and TRBJ1-1, with D possibly matching TRBD1 (5 bases). Material: blood. CDR3 DNA sequence: TGTGCCAGCAGCTCATGGGGGGTTATGAACACTGAAGCTTTCTTT. Its protein product is CASSSWGVMNTEAFF.